This TCR beta chain appears in the sequencing data of a study of a mutant IDH1 vaccine in newly diagnosed glioma. The overall study: Either 4-6 weeks after radiotherapy alone or alongside temozolomide, vaccination was begun. Beforehand, treatment had been radiotherapy, temozolomide, or both; the majority received both.

Time point described: week 11, during vaccination. The investigators gave 300 ug of mutant IDH1 20-mer peptide in each vaccine dose, together with topical imiquimod. Method: immunoSEQ multiplex PCR; TCRdb's copy keeps in-frame clones and lacks some. The sample lists around 57,000 clones, about 88% seen once, with more than 1.5% in the top ten. On this clone: What it binds is unknown.

V lost 5 bases to trimming and J lost 0 bases, with 14 bases between them. Germline V gene sequence: CDR1 SGHTA, CDR2 FQGNSA. CDR3 length: 15 amino acids. Study findings and constraints: Immune responses induced by vaccination arose in just under 95% of the patients.

The receptor comes from a middle-aged man with glioma. This chain uses TRBV7-2 with TRBJ2-7; a weak D match, TRBD2 (5 bases). Here the sequenced sample was PBMCs, taken from a glioma patient whose treatment included an IDH1 peptide vaccine. CDR3 DNA sequence: TGTGCCAGCAGCGCGGGCCCTATAACCTCCTACGAGCAGTACTTC. This translates into CASSAGPITSYEQYF.